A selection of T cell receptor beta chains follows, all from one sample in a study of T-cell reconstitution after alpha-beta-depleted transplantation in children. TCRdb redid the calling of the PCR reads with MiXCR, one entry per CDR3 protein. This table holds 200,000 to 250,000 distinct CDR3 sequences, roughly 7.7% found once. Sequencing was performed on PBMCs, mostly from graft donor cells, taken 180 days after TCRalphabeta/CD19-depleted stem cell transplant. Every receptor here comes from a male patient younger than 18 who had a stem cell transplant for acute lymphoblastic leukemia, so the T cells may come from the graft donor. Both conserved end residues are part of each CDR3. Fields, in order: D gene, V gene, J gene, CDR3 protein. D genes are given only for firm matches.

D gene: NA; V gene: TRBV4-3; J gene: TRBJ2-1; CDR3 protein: CASSQDRVGEQFF
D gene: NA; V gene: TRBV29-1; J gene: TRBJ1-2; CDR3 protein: CSVGRVSDGYTF
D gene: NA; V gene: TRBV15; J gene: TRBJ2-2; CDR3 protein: CATSRDGAFTGELFF
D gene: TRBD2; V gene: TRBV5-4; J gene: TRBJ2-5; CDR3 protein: CASSLAREGRLAGRQETQYF
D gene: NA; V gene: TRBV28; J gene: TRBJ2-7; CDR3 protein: CASSQTRGGGPYEQYF
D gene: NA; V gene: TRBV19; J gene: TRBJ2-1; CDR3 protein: CASSIGVEYNEQFF
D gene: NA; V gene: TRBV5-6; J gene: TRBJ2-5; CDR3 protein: CASSLAWDTRTPETQYF
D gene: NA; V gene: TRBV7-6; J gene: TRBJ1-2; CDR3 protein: CASSPGDFYGYTF
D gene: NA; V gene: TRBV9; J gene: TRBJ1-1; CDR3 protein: CASSVGLGNTEAFF
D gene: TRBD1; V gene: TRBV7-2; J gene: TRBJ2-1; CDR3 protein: CASRGTGSYNEQFF
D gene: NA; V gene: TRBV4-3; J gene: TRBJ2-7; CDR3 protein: CASSQADGYEQYF
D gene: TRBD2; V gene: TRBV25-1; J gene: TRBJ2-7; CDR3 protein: CASSLAGGRYEQYF
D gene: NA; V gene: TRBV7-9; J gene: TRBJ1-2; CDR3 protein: CASSYSEGYYGYTF
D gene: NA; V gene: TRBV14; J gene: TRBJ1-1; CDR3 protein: CASSPFGGGGTEAFF
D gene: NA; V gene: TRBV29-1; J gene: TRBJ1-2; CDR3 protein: CSVLTGGGYGYTF
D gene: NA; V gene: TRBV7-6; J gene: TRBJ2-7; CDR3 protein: CASSLDPDPTYEQYF
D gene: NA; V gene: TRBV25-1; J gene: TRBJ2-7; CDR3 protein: CASRGREYTEQYF
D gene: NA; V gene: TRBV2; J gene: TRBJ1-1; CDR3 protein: CASPKGMNTEAFF
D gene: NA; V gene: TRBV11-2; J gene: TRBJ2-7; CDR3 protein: CASSFRFYEQYF
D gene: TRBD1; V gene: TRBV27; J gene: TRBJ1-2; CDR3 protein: CASSPTGDRNYGYTF
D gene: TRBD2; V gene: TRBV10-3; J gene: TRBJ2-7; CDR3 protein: CAISEPPGLAGPFIDGEQYF
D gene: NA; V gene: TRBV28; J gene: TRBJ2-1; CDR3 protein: CASSRRMGNEQFF
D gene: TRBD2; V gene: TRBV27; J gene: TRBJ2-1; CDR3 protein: CASSFNSGSRHNEQFF
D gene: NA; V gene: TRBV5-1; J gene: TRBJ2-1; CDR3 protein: CASSFRSYPADYNEQFF
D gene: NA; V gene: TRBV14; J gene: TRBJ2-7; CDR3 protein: CASSYGLLDEQYF
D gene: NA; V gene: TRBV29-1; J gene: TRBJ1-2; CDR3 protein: CSVETVGYTF
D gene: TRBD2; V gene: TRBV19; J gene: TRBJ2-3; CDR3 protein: CASSIKASGSTDTQYF
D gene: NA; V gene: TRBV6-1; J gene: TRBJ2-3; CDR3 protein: CASTEGPAPTDTQYF
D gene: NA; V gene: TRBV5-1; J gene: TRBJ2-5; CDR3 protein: CASTQDQETQYF
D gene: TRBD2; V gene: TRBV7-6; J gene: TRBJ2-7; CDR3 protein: CARPGLAFPEQYF
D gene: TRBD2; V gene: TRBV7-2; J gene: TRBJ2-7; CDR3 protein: CASSFGSGGYEQYF
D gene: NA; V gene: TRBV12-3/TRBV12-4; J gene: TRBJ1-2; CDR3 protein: CASSTGVRIGF
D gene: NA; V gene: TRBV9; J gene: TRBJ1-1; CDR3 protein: CASSVGDRNTEAFF
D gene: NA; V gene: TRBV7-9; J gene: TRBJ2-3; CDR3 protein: CASSSLPQAGTQYF
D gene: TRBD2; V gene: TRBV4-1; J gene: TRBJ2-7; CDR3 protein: CASSQDTFLAGGPGYEQYF
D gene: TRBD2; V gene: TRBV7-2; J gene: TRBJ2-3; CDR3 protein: CASSYSGRGTDTQYF
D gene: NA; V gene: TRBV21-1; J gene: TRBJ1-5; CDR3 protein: CASSKVEEGSHRLQHF
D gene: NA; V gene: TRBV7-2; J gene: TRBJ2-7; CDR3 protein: CASNPPGLAGYEQYF
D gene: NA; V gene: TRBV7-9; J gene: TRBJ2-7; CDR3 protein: CASTLGSLYEQYF
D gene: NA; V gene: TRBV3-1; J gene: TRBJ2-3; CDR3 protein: CASSQDWAGPKDTQYF
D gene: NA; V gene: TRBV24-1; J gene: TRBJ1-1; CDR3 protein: CATSFYQGCTEAFF
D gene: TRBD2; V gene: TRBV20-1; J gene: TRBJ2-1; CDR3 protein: CSARVNSGRAGDEQFF
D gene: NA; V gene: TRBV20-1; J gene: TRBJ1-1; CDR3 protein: CSAREGSMNTDAFF
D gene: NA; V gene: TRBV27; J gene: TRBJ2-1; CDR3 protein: CASRTPERFTYNEQFF
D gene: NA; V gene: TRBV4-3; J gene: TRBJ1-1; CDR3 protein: CASSQDREQSGTEAFF
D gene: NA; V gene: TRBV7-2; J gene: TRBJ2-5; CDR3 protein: CASSLALGTEETQYF
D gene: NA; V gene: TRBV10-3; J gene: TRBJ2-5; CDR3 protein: CATLGRLAGETQYF
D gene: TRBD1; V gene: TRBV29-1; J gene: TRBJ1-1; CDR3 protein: CSVIPGTEEAFF
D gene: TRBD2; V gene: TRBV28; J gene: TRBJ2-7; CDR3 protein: CASSLRGLARYEQYF
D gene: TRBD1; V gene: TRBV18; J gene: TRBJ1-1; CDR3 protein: CASSPGDRGTEAFF
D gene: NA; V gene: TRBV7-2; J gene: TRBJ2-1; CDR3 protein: CASSPGVNNEQFF
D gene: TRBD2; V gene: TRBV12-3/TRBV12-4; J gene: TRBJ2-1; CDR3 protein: CASTAFTSGKYNEQFF
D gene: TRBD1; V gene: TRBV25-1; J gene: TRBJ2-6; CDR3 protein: CASSRTGPGANVLTF
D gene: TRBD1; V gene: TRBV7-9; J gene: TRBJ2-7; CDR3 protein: CASSPGTGREQYF